Presented here are 19 T cell receptor beta chains from one specimen sequenced in a study of graft-versus-host responses after intestinal transplantation. No cognate antigen is known for these TCRs. The method was immunoSEQ multiplex PCR; TCRdb's version includes in-frame clones alone and lacks a portion of them. Found here are about 100,000 clones, about 88% of them singletons; the top ten hold around 0.95%. The sequenced sample was unstimulated CD4+ T cells sorted from spleen or lymph node cells, obtained before transplant. All receptors derive from a human donor who was the organ donor for an intestinal transplant.

The chain is built from TRBV7-9 and TRBJ2-7; D is unclear. V lost 0 bases, J lost 3 bases, and 15 bases lay in between. This CDR3 region has 16 residues. The germline gives CDR1 SEHNR, CDR2 FQNEAQ (reference sequence). The DNA of the CDR3 is TGTGCCAGCAGCTTAGCTTACACCTTGCCCTTCTACGAGCAGTACTTC. Translated, it gives CASSLAYTLPFYEQYF.

The rearrangement links TRBV7-3 to TRBJ2-2, with a tentative D call TRBD2 (5 bases). The CDR3 extends over 16 amino acids. Germline V lookup: CDR1 SGHTA, CDR2 FQGTGA. V lost 5 bases, J lost 1 base, and 14 bases lay in between. As DNA, the CDR3 is TGTGCCAGCAGCCCGACCGGGATCCTGAACACCGGGGAGCTGTTTTTT. Translating it yields CASSPTGILNTGELFF.

This sequence joins TRBV4-1 and TRBJ2-5; weak D call: TRBD1 (6 bases). The CDR3 contains 16 residues. CDR1 is MGHRA and CDR2 is YSYEKL in the germline V gene. The germline V and J ends were trimmed by 2 bases and 2 bases, with 15 bases remaining between them. Here the CDR3 reads CASSQWGLENQETQYF. DNA for the CDR3: TGCGCCAGCAGCCAATGGGGGCTGGAGAATCAAGAGACCCAGTACTTC.

The CDR3 loop is CAISESFGEPQHF. CDR3 bases: TGTGCCATCAGTGAGTCGTTCGGGGAACCCCAGCATTTT. The V gene is TRBV10-3, the J gene TRBJ1-5; D uncertain. Trimming pared 0 bases from V and 10 bases from J, leaving 10 bases between. This CDR3 is built from 13 residues. Germline assignment: CDR1 ENHRY and CDR2 SYGVKD.

The chain joins TRBV19 to TRBJ1-5; perhaps TRBD1 as D (5 bases). The V end lost 10 bases, the J end lost 2 bases, and 15 bases lay between the germline ends. This CDR3 spans 14 amino acids. The germline V gene encodes CDR1 LNHDA and CDR2 SQIVND (reference sequence). This chain's CDR3 is CATEGYSGNQPQHF. The CDR3 DNA is TGTGCCACCGAGGGGTATTCGGGCAATCAGCCCCAGCATTTT.

The V and J genes are TRBV7-3 and TRBJ1-1; D is uncertain. Trimming removed 5 bases at V and 6 bases at J, with 19 bases between. This CDR3 region has 15 residues. The germline CDR1 and CDR2 sequences are SGHTA and FQGTGA. The CDR3: CASSLRKGLRSEAFF. The CDR3 nucleotides are TGTGCCAGCAGCCTCCGAAAGGGCCTCCGGTCTGAAGCTTTCTTT.

A few counts support this clone. The rearrangement joins TRBV5-6 to TRBJ2-7, with 9 bases that match TRBD1. The CDR3 covers 12 residues. Germline V gene data show CDR1 as SGHDT and CDR2 as YYEEEE. The trim removed 4 bases at V and 8 bases at J, leaving 4 bases unmatched. The CDR3 sequence is CASSPGTGKQYF. The CDR3 DNA reads as TGTGCCAGCAGCCCCGGGACAGGGAAGCAGTACTTC.

V and J are TRBV7-3 and TRBJ2-5; D not certain. V lost 4 bases and J lost 2, with 8 bases in between. Germline V lookup: CDR1 SGHTA, CDR2 FQGTGA. This CDR3 is 13 amino acids long. The CDR3: CASSSGVQETQYF. The CDR3, as DNA: TGTGCCAGCAGCTCTGGGGTACAAGAGACCCAGTACTTC. The complete variable domain, with remaining parts taken from reference TRBV7-3 and TRBJ2-5, reads GAGVSQTPSNKVTEKGKYVELRCDPISGHTALYWYRQSLGQGPEFLIYFQGTGAADDSGLPNDRFFAVRPEGSVSTLKIQRTERGDSAVYLCASSSGVQETQYFGPGTRLLVL.

The chain couples TRBV7-8 to TRBJ2-7; 10 bases line up with TRBD1. Losses at the gene ends were 8 bases for V and 1 base for J; bases not matched to a gene: 11. This CDR3 contains 16 residues. Germline CDR1 and CDR2: SGHVS and FQNEAQ. CDR3 nucleotides: TGTGCCAGCTCGAACCCCCGGGACAGGGGTTCCTACGAGCAGTACTTC. It is translated as CASSNPRDRGSYEQYF.

The gene calls are TRBV4-1 and TRBJ1-1, with a possible D match to TRBD1 (6 bases). Between the trimmed V and J ends, which lost 1 base and 11 bases, there was a span of 14 bases. The CDR3 consists of 13 residues. Germline V lookup: CDR1 MGHRA, CDR2 YSYEKL. The CDR3 DNA reads TGCGCCAGCAGCCAAGGTGACCAGGGGAGGGCTTTCTTT. Translated, it gives CASSQGDQGRAFF.

The chain joins TRBV4-2 to TRBJ2-6; 8 nucleotides agree with TRBD1. Germline trimming cut 5 bases from V and 0 bases from J; bases unmatched to any gene: 9. From germline, CDR1 is LGHNA and CDR2 YNFKEQ. The CDR3 runs to 18 residues. In nucleotides, the CDR3 is TGTGCCAGCAGCGCCCCGGGACAGGCCCCCTCTGGGGCCAACGTCCTGACTTTC. Encoded protein: CASSAPGQAPSGANVLTF.

V usage is TRBV6-5 and J usage is TRBJ1-6; 7 nucleotides align to TRBD1. With V trimmed by 5 bases and J by 7 bases, 2 bases remained unmatched. Looked up from germline, CDR1 is MNHEY and CDR2 is SVGAGI. This CDR3 has 13 residues. In DNA form, the CDR3 reads TGTGCCAGCAGTAGACAGGGAAATTCACCCCTCCACTTT. Its protein is CASSRQGNSPLHF.

CDR3 region: CASSVAGGVGRNTIYF. In DNA, the CDR3 is TGTGCCAGCAGCGTAGCAGGAGGGGTGGGCCGAAACACCATATATTTT. This chain uses TRBV9 with TRBJ1-3, with TRBD1 as a possible D gene (5 bases). The V end lost 0 bases, the J end lost 5 bases, and 15 bases lay between the germline ends. The CDR3 spans 16 residues. The V gene's germline CDR1 is SGDLS and CDR2 YYNGEE.

The chain combines TRBV5-1 with TRBJ2-3; 8 nucleotides align to TRBD2. Germline V gives CDR1 SGHRS, CDR2 YFSETQ. This CDR3 has 16 residues. Trimming at V came to 4 bases and at J to 4 bases, leaving 11 bases not matched to a gene. CDR3: CASSRLAGGRSDTQYF. The CDR3 nucleotides are TGCGCCAGCAGCCGCCTGGCGGGGGGTCGTTCAGATACGCAGTATTTT.

This clone has only a few counts. The V gene is TRBV19, the J gene TRBJ1-2; D remains ambiguous. CDR3 size: 13 residues. Germline-derived CDR1 and CDR2 are LNHDA and SQIVND (reference sequence). Trimming stripped 2 bases from V and 4 bases from J, with 8 bases between. DNA for the CDR3: TGTGCCAGTAGTATACGGGAGGGCTATGGCTACACCTTC. As protein: CASSIREGYGYTF.

This clone turned up a few times. J is TRBJ1-3 and V is TRBV7-9; perhaps TRBD1 as D (5 bases). The CDR3 runs to 13 residues. Trimming pared 2 bases from V and 7 bases from J, leaving 9 bases between. Germline lookup yields CDR1 SEHNR and CDR2 FQNEAQ (reference sequence). The CDR3 DNA is TGTGCCAGCAGCTTAAGAGAGGGGAACACCATATATTTT. Translation gives CASSLREGNTIYF. Complete variable domain (other parts from reference TRBV7-9 and TRBJ1-3): DTGVSQNPRHKITKRGQNVTFRCDPISEHNRLYWYRQTLGQGPEFLTYFQNEAQLEKSRLLSDRFSAERPKGSFSTLEIQRTEQGDSAMYLCASSLREGNTIYFGEGSWLTVV.

This clone was counted only a few times. J is TRBJ2-7 and V is TRBV28; TRBD1 matches at 8 bases. With 2 bases clipped from V and 3 bases from J, the junction kept 6 bases outside the gene matches. The CDR3 extends over 15 amino acids. The germline gives CDR1 MDHEN, CDR2 SYDVKM. This chain's CDR3 is CASSLGGQGGYEQYF. DNA for the CDR3: TGTGCCAGCAGTTTAGGTGGACAGGGCGGCTACGAGCAGTACTTC.

The rearrangement uses TRBV5-1 and TRBJ1-3; a possible D gene is TRBD1 (5 bases). CDR1 is SGHRS and CDR2 is YFSETQ in the germline V gene. The CDR3 is made up of 16 amino acids. Trimming took 4 bases from V and 0 from J, leaving 14 bases between them. CDR3 region: CASSGARDFSGNTIYF. The CDR3 DNA reads TGCGCCAGCAGCGGCGCCCGGGACTTCTCTGGAAACACCATATATTTT.

This clone is a singleton in its sample. The chain uses TRBV28 and TRBJ2-3, with D unclear. Trimming pared 6 bases from V and 2 bases from J, leaving 9 bases between. Germline CDR1 is MDHEN and CDR2 is SYDVKM. The CDR3 extends over 13 amino acids. CDR3 nucleotides: TGTGCCAGCAGGCTGAAAAACACAGATACGCAGTATTTT. The encoded protein is CASRLKNTDTQYF.